Each of the 22 T cell receptor beta chains below was sequenced from the same sample in a study of shared clonotypes between healthy human individuals (TCRdb year 2020). Libraries were made using the immunoSEQ multiplex PCR assay. Sourced from immuneACCESS, this table was stored by TCRdb with only in-frame sequences that have V and J called. A share of the clones is absent; for the studies checked, an unresolved V gene accounts for under half, and the remainder has no known explanation. The sample records about 1.5 million clones, roughly 98% of which are singletons. The top ten constitute approximately 0.44% of the sample. Sequencing input: naive CD4+ T cells sorted from blood. Read against the paper, the sample's cell subset or site label means: CD45RA+ positively selected. These receptors originate from a man in his thirties or forties in good health.

The chain has TRBV5-1 and TRBJ2-7; tentatively, D is TRBD2 (5 bases). Trimming cost V 7 bases and J 4 bases, with 21 bases left between them. CDR3 length equals 15 residues. The germline gives CDR1 SGHRS, CDR2 YFSETQ. The chain's CDR3 is CASYPGLSSLYEQYF. The DNA for the CDR3 is TGCGCCAGCTACCCCGGACTCTCGAGTCTTTACGAGCAGTACTTC.

The chain combines TRBV19 with TRBJ1-4; 10 bases are shared with TRBD1. With V trimmed by 9 bases and J by 1 base, 8 bases remained unmatched. Germline V lookup: CDR1 LNHDA, CDR2 SQIVND (reference sequence). The CDR3 runs to 16 residues. CDR3 loop: CASTGQGSGTNEKLFF. CDR3 coding DNA: TGTGCCAGCACGGGACAGGGGAGCGGAACTAATGAAAAACTGTTTTTT.

This rearrangement joins TRBV7-2 to TRBJ2-1; D might be TRBD1 (6 bases). V gave up 2 bases and J gave up 10 bases, with 12 bases separating them. This CDR3 has 13 amino acids. Germline CDR1 SGHTA, CDR2 FQGNSA. The CDR3 sequence is CASSLTGQVEQFF. The CDR3 DNA sequence: TGTGCCAGCAGCTTAACAGGGCAGGTGGAGCAGTTCTTC.

The chain links TRBV28 to TRBJ2-5, with D possibly being TRBD1 (6 bases). This CDR3 has 13 residues. Germline V gene data show CDR1 as MDHEN and CDR2 as SYDVKM. Trimming left V 7 bases short and J 4 bases short, with 13 bases between. The CDR3 reads CASNTGRRETQYF. In nucleotides, the CDR3 is TGTGCCAGCAATACAGGGCGACGAGAGACCCAGTACTTC.

This chain uses TRBV6-5 with TRBJ1-3; D gene ambiguous. The CDR3 spans 15 residues. V was cut by 6 bases and J by 0 bases, with 12 bases left in between. Germline-derived CDR1 and CDR2 are MNHEY and SVGAGI. CDR3 loop: CASRASEFSGNTIYF. CDR3 sequence (DNA): TGTGCCAGCAGAGCGTCAGAGTTCTCTGGAAACACCATATATTTT.

J is TRBJ1-3 and V is TRBV19; no firm D call. The germline gives CDR1 LNHDA, CDR2 SQIVND (reference sequence). CDR3 length: 15 amino acids. Trimming pared 5 bases from V and 1 base from J, leaving 12 bases between. CDR3 bases: TGTGCCAGTAGTGTTCCCAGGTCGTCTGGAAACACCATATATTTT. The encoded protein is CASSVPRSSGNTIYF.

The rearrangement uses TRBV7-9 and TRBJ1-1; 12 nucleotides match TRBD1. With 4 bases clipped from V and 0 bases from J, the junction kept 6 bases outside the gene matches. This CDR3 is 17 amino acids long. Germline V gene data show CDR1 as SEHNR and CDR2 as FQNEAQ (reference sequence). The CDR3 DNA sequence: TGTGCCAGCAGCTCCAAGGGACAGGGGGCTTTGAACACTGAAGCTTTCTTT. The encoded protein is CASSSKGQGALNTEAFF.

This sequence joins TRBV30 and TRBJ1-1; D is unresolved. V lost 2 bases and J 7 bases, leaving 8 bases between the germline ends. Germline V gene lookup returns CDR1 GTSNPN and CDR2 SVGIG (reference sequence). This CDR3 has 11 amino acids. This CDR3 is CAWSLTDEAFF. The CDR3 DNA reads TGTGCCTGGAGTCTTACAGATGAAGCTTTCTTT.

The chain joins TRBV15 to TRBJ1-5; 8 bases line up with TRBD1. CDR1 and CDR2 from the germline V gene are LNHNV and YYDKDF (reference sequence). The CDR3 loop spans 14 amino acids. V lost 1 base and J lost 4; bases outside the gene matches: 0. CDR3 sequence: CATSRGTGNQPQHF. In DNA form, the CDR3 reads TGTGCCACCAGCAGAGGGACAGGGAATCAGCCCCAGCATTTT. Variable domain in full (rest from reference TRBV15 and TRBJ1-5): DAMVIQNPRYQVTQFGKPVTLSCSQTLNHNVMYWYQQKSSQAPKLLFHYYDKDFNNEADTPDNFQSRRPNTSFCFLDIRSPGLGDTAMYLCATSRGTGNQPQHFGDGTRLSIL.

This clone was picked up one time. The chain employs TRBV25-1 and TRBJ2-7; the D gene could be TRBD1 or TRBD2 (5 bases each). This CDR3 region has 16 residues. Germline V gives CDR1 MGHDK, CDR2 SYGVNS. V lost 1 base, J lost 4 bases, and 17 bases lay in between. In DNA form, the CDR3 reads TGTGCCAGCAGTGAATCGGGGCCCGTCAGGCGTTACGAGCAGTACTTC. Protein sequence: CASSESGPVRRYEQYF.

The J gene is TRBJ2-5, the V gene TRBV5-1; weak D call: TRBD2 (6 bases). Germline CDR1 reads SGHRS; CDR2 reads YFSETQ. Trimming pared 2 bases from V and 1 base from J, leaving 15 bases between. The CDR3 totals 16 residues. CDR3 nucleotide sequence: TGCGCCAGCAGCTTCGTTTCGACTAGAACCCAAGAGACCCAGTACTTC. Its translation: CASSFVSTRTQETQYF. Using reference TRBV5-1 and TRBJ2-5 for the parts outside the CDR3, the full variable domain is KAGVTQTPRYLIKTRGQQVTLSCSPISGHRSVSWYQQTPGQGLQFLFEYFSETQRNKGNFPGRFSGRQFSNSRSEMNVSTLELGDSALYLCASSFVSTRTQETQYFGPGTRLLVL.

V is TRBV28 and J is TRBJ1-2; D remains ambiguous. Per germline, CDR1 MDHEN and CDR2 SYDVKM. CDR3 size: 15 residues. Trimming left V 2 bases short and J 8 bases short, with 18 bases between. The CDR3 DNA is TGTGCCAGCAGTTTACCCCCGTGGAGCTTTGGCGGCTACACCTTC. Translation gives CASSLPPWSFGGYTF.

J is TRBJ2-2 and V is TRBV2, with 9 bases identical to TRBD1. The CDR3 has 18 amino acids. Per the germline V gene, CDR1 is SNHLY and CDR2 is FYNNEI. Trimming removed 4 bases from V and 2 bases from J; junction bases left unmatched: 11. CDR3 in DNA: TGTGCCAGCAGTGGCCAAGCTAGGGACAGGGCTAACACCGGGGAGCTGTTTTTT. Its translation is CASSGQARDRANTGELFF.

The J gene is TRBJ1-1, the V gene TRBV7-2; D gene unclear. V was shortened by 3 bases and J by 2 bases, with 7 bases between the two germline ends. Germline lookup yields CDR1 SGHTA and CDR2 FQGNSA. The CDR3 sequence is 13 residues long. This CDR3 is CASSFSLNTEAFF. CDR3 nucleotide sequence: TGTGCCAGCAGCTTCAGCCTAAACACTGAAGCTTTCTTT.

This chain links TRBV15 with TRBJ1-1; a possible D gene is TRBD1 (5 bases). V was trimmed by 3 bases and J by 4 bases, leaving 12 bases between them. Germline-derived CDR1 and CDR2 are LNHNV and YYDKDF (reference sequence). This CDR3 has 14 residues. For the CDR3, the DNA is TGTGCCACCAGCAGGGGTGGCAGGGCCACTGAAGCTTTCTTT. Encoded protein: CATSRGGRATEAFF.

This chain uses TRBV9 with TRBJ1-2, with D unclear. V lost 0 bases to trimming and J lost 0 bases, with 9 bases between them. CDR1 and CDR2 from the germline V gene are SGDLS and YYNGEE. CDR3 length: 15 amino acids. In DNA, the CDR3 is TGTGCCAGCAGCGTAGACCCTTCAGCTAACTATGGCTACACCTTC. It translates to CASSVDPSANYGYTF.

The V gene is TRBV19, the J gene TRBJ2-1; D possibly corresponds to TRBD1 (6 bases). Trimming took 4 bases from V and 6 from J, leaving 13 bases between them. The CDR3 has 14 residues. Looked up from germline, CDR1 is LNHDA and CDR2 is SQIVND (reference sequence). CDR3: CASSTPGVGNEQFF. The CDR3 DNA sequence: TGTGCCAGTAGTACCCCAGGGGTTGGCAATGAGCAGTTCTTC.

The chain joins TRBV28 to TRBJ1-1; 8 nucleotides match TRBD1. The CDR3 spans 12 residues. Looked up from germline, CDR1 is MDHEN and CDR2 is SYDVKM. The junction had 5 bases not matched to a gene; V was cut back by 10 bases and J by 4 bases. The CDR3, as DNA: TGTGCCACACAGGGGGTCATCACTGAAGCTTTCTTT. This sequence encodes CATQGVITEAFF. Using reference TRBV28 and TRBJ1-1 for the parts outside the CDR3, the full variable domain is DVKVTQSSRYLVKRTGEKVFLECVQDMDHENMFWYRQDPGLGLRLIYFSYDVKMKEKGDIPEGYSVSREKKERFSLILESASTNQTSMYLCATQGVITEAFFGQGTRLTVV.

The rearrangement links TRBV19 to TRBJ2-1, with D possibly TRBD2 on 5 matching bases. From germline, CDR1 is LNHDA and CDR2 SQIVND (reference sequence). V was clipped by 6 bases and J by 6 bases, with 24 bases between them. The CDR3 runs 17 residues. The CDR3 reads CASSQTRSGPIPNEQFF. The CDR3 DNA follows: TGTGCCAGTAGCCAGACTCGAAGCGGACCCATTCCCAATGAGCAGTTCTTC.

This clone was found once. The genes are TRBV7-9 and TRBJ1-5; the D is unclear. Looked up from germline, CDR1 is SEHNR and CDR2 is FQNEAQ (reference sequence). With 0 bases removed from V and 0 bases from J, the gap between germline ends came to 9 bases. The CDR3 has 16 amino acids. The CDR3 loop is CASSLATGYSNQPQHF. In DNA, the CDR3 is TGTGCCAGCAGCTTAGCGACGGGATATAGCAATCAGCCCCAGCATTTT.

This chain joins TRBV19 and TRBJ2-7; 10 positions match TRBD2. The germline V gene has CDR1 LNHDA and CDR2 SQIVND (reference sequence). Trimming took 7 bases from V and 6 from J; bases not matched to a gene: 9. The CDR3 runs to 14 residues. DNA for the CDR3: TGTGCCAGTACCCCAGCGGGAGGGACGCTCGAGCAGTACTTC. Its translation: CASTPAGGTLEQYF. The full variable domain, rest sourced from reference TRBV19 and TRBJ2-7, is DGGITQSPKYLFRKEGQNVTLSCEQNLNHDAMYWYRQDPGQGLRLIYYSQIVNDFQKGDIAEGYSVSREKKESFPLTVTSAQKNPTAFYLCASTPAGGTLEQYFGPGTRLTVT.

J is TRBJ2-7 and V is TRBV7-2; TRBD2 matches at 7 bases. Looked up from germline, CDR1 is SGHTA and CDR2 is FQGNSA. CDR3 length: 13 amino acids. V gave up 3 bases and J gave up 7 bases; unmatched junction bases: 6. DNA for the CDR3: TGTGCCAGCAGCTTTTCAGGCGGGAGTGAGCAGTACTTC. Amino acids: CASSFSGGSEQYF.